This T cell receptor (beta chain) originates from a study of OX40 agonist ivuxolimab in advanced cancers. Overall study: Patients were dosed with the agonistic anti-OX40 (CD134) antibody ivuxolimab. Three dose-escalation patients had partial responses: one with hepatocellular carcinoma and two with cutaneous melanoma. Findings and caveats of the study: Among the least clonally expanded were partial responders at 0.1-3.0 mg/kg.

Germline-derived CDR1 and CDR2 are SGHVS and FQNEAQ. V lost 1 base, J lost 10 bases, and 11 bases lay in between. The CDR3 consists of 13 residues. Concerning this clone: Antigen unknown.

Sequencing was performed with immunoSEQ multiplex PCR; in TCRdb, only in-frame clones are kept and a portion is missing. The table records over 30,000 clones, roughly 85% of them present only once. The TCR was taken from an adult with an advanced solid tumor such as melanoma, head and neck, liver or kidney cancer. J is TRBJ2-1 and V is TRBV7-8, with no clear D. The sample in question was CD4+ or CD8+ T cells sorted from blood, obtained in a trial of the OX40 agonist ivuxolimab. CDR3 region: CASSLVGPAEQFF. CDR3 DNA sequence: TGTGCCAGCAGCTTAGTGGGCCCCGCGGAGCAGTTCTTC. Using reference TRBV7-8 and TRBJ2-1 for the parts outside the CDR3, the full variable domain is GAGVSQSPRYKVAKRGQDVALRCDPISGHVSLFWYQQALGQGPEFLTYFQNEAQLDKSGLPSDRFFAERPEGSVSTLKIQRTQQEDSAVYLCASSLVGPAEQFFGPGTRLTVL.